This T cell receptor beta chain was captured by sequencing in a study of OX40 agonist ivuxolimab in advanced cancers. Points from the study as a whole: Among some nonresponders, normalized T-cell clonal expansion was also low.

Clones were sequenced by immunoSEQ multiplex PCR, and TCRdb holds only the in-frame ones, with some missing. The sample has more than 75,000 clones, about nine tenths seen once; the top ten hold 0.3% to 0.4%. As concerns this clone: Its cognate antigen is unknown.

CDR1 is KGHSH, CDR2 LQKENI, per germline. V dropped 2 bases and J dropped 5 bases, with 7 bases sitting between them. CDR3 size: 14 residues. Sequencing used CD4+ or CD8+ T cells sorted from blood, obtained in a trial of the OX40 agonist ivuxolimab. The sequence was obtained from an adult with an advanced solid tumor such as melanoma, head and neck, liver or kidney cancer. The chain joins TRBV18 to TRBJ1-6; D call uncertain. CDR3 coding DNA: TGTGCCAGCTCACCAGGAGTTAATAATTCACCCCTCCACTTT. This encodes CASSPGVNNSPLHF. The complete variable domain, with remaining parts taken from reference TRBV18 and TRBJ1-6, reads NAGVMQNPRHLVRRRGQEARLRCSPMKGHSHVYWYRQLPEEGLKFMVYLQKENIIDESGMPKERFSAEFPKEGPSILRIQQVVRGDSAAYFCASSPGVNNSPLHFGNGTRLTVT.